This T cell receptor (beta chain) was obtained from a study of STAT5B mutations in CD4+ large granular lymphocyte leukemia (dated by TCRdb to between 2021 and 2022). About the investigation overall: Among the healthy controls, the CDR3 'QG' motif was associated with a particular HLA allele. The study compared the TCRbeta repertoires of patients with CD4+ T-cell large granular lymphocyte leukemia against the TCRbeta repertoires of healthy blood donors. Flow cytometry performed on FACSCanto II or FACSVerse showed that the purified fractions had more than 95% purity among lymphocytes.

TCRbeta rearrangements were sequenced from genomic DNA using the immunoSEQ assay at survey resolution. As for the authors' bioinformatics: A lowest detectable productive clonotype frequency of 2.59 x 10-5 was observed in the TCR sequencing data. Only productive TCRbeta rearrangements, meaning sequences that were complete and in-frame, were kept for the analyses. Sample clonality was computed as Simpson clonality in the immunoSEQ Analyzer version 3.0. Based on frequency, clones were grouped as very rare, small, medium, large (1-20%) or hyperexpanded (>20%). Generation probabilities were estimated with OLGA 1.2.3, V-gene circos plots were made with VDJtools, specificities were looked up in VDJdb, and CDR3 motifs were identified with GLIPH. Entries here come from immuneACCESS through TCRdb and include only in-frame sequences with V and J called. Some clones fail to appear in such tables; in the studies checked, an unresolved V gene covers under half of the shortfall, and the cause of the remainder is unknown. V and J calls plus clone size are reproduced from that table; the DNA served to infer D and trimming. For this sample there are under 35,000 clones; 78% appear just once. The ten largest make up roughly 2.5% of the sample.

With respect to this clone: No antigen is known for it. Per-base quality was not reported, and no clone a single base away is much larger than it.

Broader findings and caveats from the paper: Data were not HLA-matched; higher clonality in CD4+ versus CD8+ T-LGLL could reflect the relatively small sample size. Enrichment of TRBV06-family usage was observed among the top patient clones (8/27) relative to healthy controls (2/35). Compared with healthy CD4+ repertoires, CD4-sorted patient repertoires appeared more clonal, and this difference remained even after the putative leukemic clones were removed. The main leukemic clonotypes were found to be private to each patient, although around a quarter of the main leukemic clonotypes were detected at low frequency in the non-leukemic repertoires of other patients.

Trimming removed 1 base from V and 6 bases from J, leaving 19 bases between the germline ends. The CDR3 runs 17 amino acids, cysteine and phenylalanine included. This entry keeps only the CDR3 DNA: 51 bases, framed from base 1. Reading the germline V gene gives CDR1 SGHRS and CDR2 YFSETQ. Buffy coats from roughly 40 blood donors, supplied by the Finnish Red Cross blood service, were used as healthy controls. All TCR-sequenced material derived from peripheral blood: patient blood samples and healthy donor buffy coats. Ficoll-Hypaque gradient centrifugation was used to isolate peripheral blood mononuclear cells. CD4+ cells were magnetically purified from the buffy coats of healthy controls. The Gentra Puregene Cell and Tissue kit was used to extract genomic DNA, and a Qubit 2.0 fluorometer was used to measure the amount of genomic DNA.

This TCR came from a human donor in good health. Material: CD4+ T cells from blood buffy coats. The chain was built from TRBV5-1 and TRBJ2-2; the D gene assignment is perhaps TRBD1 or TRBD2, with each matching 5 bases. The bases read TGCGCCAGCAGCTTGTTTGGGAGTGGGGCCCAATCCGGGGAGCTGTTTTTT. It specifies CASSLFGSGAQSGELFF.